This TCR beta chain was recovered during a study of shared clonotypes between healthy human individuals. Here immunoSEQ multiplex PCR was the method, and the copy in TCRdb shows in-frame clones only, minus some. The sample comprises roughly 490,000 clones, around 80% of which are singletons, and more than 10% rests with the top ten. Germline values: CDR1 SEHNR, CDR2 FQNEAQ (reference sequence). The CDR3 has 16 amino acids. Trimming left V 3 bases short and J 1 base short, with 15 bases between. Sample: PBMCs. The sequence derives from a woman aged 40 to 49 in good health. Some clones in this sample may be carry-over from other donors' samples. The genes are TRBV7-9 and TRBJ1-1; D remains unclear. As DNA, the CDR3 is TGTGCCAGCAGCTTTAAAGGGTCCGGCAAGAACACTGAAGCTTTCTTT. It codes for CASSFKGSGKNTEAFF.